What follows is one T cell receptor beta chain and its context. Participants were aged about 18 to 89 years from about 25 US areas. Participants had their cohort set by participant-reported clinical history. Cohort 3 recovered donors had two negative PCRs, clearance, or symptom resolution. This CDR3 contains 16 residues. V gave up 4 bases and J gave up 5 bases, with 19 bases separating them. The germline gives CDR1 MNHEY, CDR2 SVGAGI. Sequenced by immunoSEQ multiplex PCR; TCRdb stores in-frame clones only, minus some. The sample has about 210,000 clones, more than 80% seen once. The data belong to a study of blood T cell repertoires in COVID-19. Study-level background: The analysed material was cDNA or gDNA that came from T cells, B-cell-depleted T cells, or PBMCs.

The sample comprised PBMCs or T cells enriched from blood (not recorded which). The chain recombines TRBV6-5 with TRBJ2-3, with D possibly being TRBD2 (6 bases). The sequence was obtained from a man aged 40-50 years who had recovered from COVID-19. CDR3 protein: CASSFFMAGQGDTQYF. Here the CDR3 DNA reads TGTGCCAGCAGTTTTTTCATGGCGGGGCAGGGAGATACGCAGTATTTT.